This TCR beta chain was sequenced during a study of cytotoxic CD8 clonotypes in ibrutinib-treated CLL. Overall study context: Samples showed on average about 250,000 productive templates and about 100,000 productive rearrangements. Findings of the study overall: Clonality showed a rise at ibrutinib response that reversed toward baseline at progression.

Sequenced by immunoSEQ multiplex PCR; TCRdb stores in-frame clones only, minus some. Altogether some 76,000 clones are present, roughly 83% being singletons, with the ten largest covering about 38%. Turning to this clone: Its antigen is currently unknown.

The receptor's source is a human donor with chronic lymphocytic leukemia. The sequencing used PBMCs, collected after 24 months of ibrutinib treatment.

In DNA form, the CDR3 reads TGTGCCAGCAGCCCTGGGGCTAGCGGGGGACTTTACAATGAGCAGTTCTTC. Translating it yields CASSPGASGGLYNEQFF. The V and J genes are TRBV5-4 and TRBJ2-1; 10 bases match TRBD2. V lost 4 bases to trimming and J lost 4 bases; unmatched junction nucleotides: 11. The CDR3 is 17 residues long. Germline V gives CDR1 SGHNT, CDR2 YYREEE (reference sequence).